This T cell receptor (beta chain) was sequenced for a study of CD8 T cells in ankylosing spondylitis. Study-level findings and limits: Peripheral blood held disease-linked clones only at relatively low frequency, and these were CD8+. Ankylosing spondylitis blood appeared to carry a characteristic TCR beta motif of several highly homologous variants. Clones tied to disease were said to be significantly enriched in matched ankylosing spondylitis synovial fluid.

TCRdb reprocessed the 5' RACE reads via MiXCR and lists one record per CDR3 protein. Altogether a few hundred thousand distinct CDR3 sequences are present, approximately 17% being singletons, with the ten largest covering 0.85% to 1.3%. This CDR3 region has 18 residues. V was cut by 2 bases and J by 3 bases, with 20 bases left in between. Germline CDR1 LGHDT, CDR2 YNNKEL (reference sequence). This clonotype was seen more than once but under ten times. Its antigen remains unknown. The sample was blood, either unsorted or a sorted T cell fraction (not recorded which). The J gene is TRBJ2-4, the V gene TRBV3-1; D may be TRBD2 (6 bases). The origin of this receptor is a male donor with ankylosing spondylitis. CDR3 sequence: CASSQMPIAGGVKNIQYF. For the CDR3, the DNA is TGTGCCAGCAGCCAAATGCCCATCGCGGGCGGGGTCAAAAACATTCAGTACTTC.